A single sample gave rise to the 8 T cell receptor beta chains below, sequenced in a study of blood T cells in healthy people across ages. A J-beta primer mix and a sample-barcoded 5' primer were used in a second PCR of about 7 to 12 cycles. From the 5' RACE reads, TCRdb called clonotypes with MiXCR, one entry per CDR3 protein. The sample comprises roughly 2 million distinct CDR3 sequences, roughly 52% of which are singletons, and less than 2.5% rests with the top ten. Source material: blood. The receptors shown here come from a woman aged 40 to 50 in good health.

In its sample, this clonotype was seen a few times. The chain carries TRBV10-3 and TRBJ1-2, with 7 bases aligning to TRBD1. The germline CDR1 and CDR2 sequences are ENHRY and SYGVKD. The CDR3 length is 18 residues. J was trimmed by 1 base and V by 0 bases; bases with no gene match: 11. CDR3 nucleotides: TGTGCCATCAGTGAGTCGGTCCTCACAGGGGACTTTAACTATGGCTACACCTTC. Residues: CAISESVLTGDFNYGYTF.

The genes are TRBV10-3 and TRBJ2-1; D is undetermined. Per germline, CDR1 ENHRY and CDR2 SYGVKD. The CDR3 extends over 15 amino acids. V shed 3 bases and J shed 0 bases, with 9 bases lying between them. CDR3 in DNA: TGTGCCATCAGTGAATCTGATAGCTCCTACAATGAGCAGTTCTTC. This codes for CAISESDSSYNEQFF.

The rearrangement uses TRBV7-9 and TRBJ2-7; tentative D call: TRBD1 (6 bases). The CDR3 is 17 amino acids. Looked up from germline, CDR1 is SEHNR and CDR2 is FQNEAQ (reference sequence). Trimming cost V 4 bases and J 0 bases, with 19 bases left between them. The CDR3 DNA sequence: TGTGCCAGCAGCTCCGACCTAGGGGGATATAGCTCCTACGAGCAGTACTTC. Translation gives CASSSDLGGYSSYEQYF. Full variable domain (outside the CDR3, taken from reference TRBV7-9 and TRBJ2-7): DTGVSQNPRHKITKRGQNVTFRCDPISEHNRLYWYRQTLGQGPEFLTYFQNEAQLEKSRLLSDRFSAERPKGSFSTLEIQRTEQGDSAMYLCASSSDLGGYSSYEQYFGPGTRLTVT.

This clonotype has just a few counts. This sequence joins TRBV5-1 and TRBJ2-1; a possible D gene is TRBD1 (5 bases). V was trimmed by 0 bases and J by 4 bases, leaving 11 bases between them. This CDR3 has 15 residues. Germline V CDR1 and CDR2: SGHRS, YFSETQ. The CDR3 is CASSLARATYNEQFF. In DNA, the CDR3 is TGCGCCAGCAGCTTGGCCAGGGCTACTTACAATGAGCAGTTCTTC. Full variable domain (outside the CDR3, taken from reference TRBV5-1 and TRBJ2-1): KAGVTQTPRYLIKTRGQQVTLSCSPISGHRSVSWYQQTPGQGLQFLFEYFSETQRNKGNFPGRFSGRQFSNSRSEMNVSTLELGDSALYLCASSLARATYNEQFFGPGTRLTVL.

This clonotype was counted only a few times. V usage is TRBV9 and J usage is TRBJ2-3; 13 bases agree with TRBD2. CDR1 and CDR2 from the germline V gene are SGDLS and YYNGEE. Losses at the gene ends were 3 bases for V and 6 bases for J; bases not matched to a gene: 25. There are 22 residues in the CDR3. The CDR3 bases are TGTGCCAGCAGCGCTGCCCCCTTACTAGCGGGGGGGCGTTCGATGACCCCGGATACGCAGTATTTT. Protein product: CASSAAPLLAGGRSMTPDTQYF.

V and J are TRBV9 and TRBJ2-4; 7 positions match TRBD1. This CDR3 spans 14 amino acids. The V segment lost 3 bases and the J segment 7 bases; nucleotides outside the gene matches: 7. The germline CDR1 and CDR2 sequences are SGDLS and YYNGEE. The chain's CDR3 is CASSGNRGKNIQYF. In nucleotides, the CDR3 is TGTGCCAGCAGCGGGAACAGGGGAAAGAACATTCAGTACTTC. The full variable domain, with the rest looked up from reference TRBV9 and TRBJ2-4, is DSGVTQTPKHLITATGQRVTLRCSPRSGDLSVYWYQQSLDQGLQFLIQYYNGEERAKGNILERFSAQQFPDLHSELNLSSLELGDSALYFCASSGNRGKNIQYFGAGTRLSVL.

This chain joins TRBV20-1 and TRBJ2-5; a possible D gene is TRBD1 (6 bases). Germline V CDR1 and CDR2: DFQATT, SNEGSKA (reference sequence). This CDR3 spans 14 amino acids. The V end lost 0 bases, the J end lost 3 bases, and 11 bases lay between the germline ends. CDR3 amino acids: CSARDLRTEETQYF. CDR3 DNA: TGCAGTGCTAGAGATCTAAGGACAGAAGAGACCCAGTACTTC.

This clonotype turned up a few times. The rearrangement joins TRBV13 to TRBJ1-1, with 7 bases matching TRBD1. The CDR3 is 15 amino acids. The ends lost 7 bases at V and 3 bases at J; junction bases unmatched: 11. CDR1 PRHDT and CDR2 FYEKMQ come from the germline V gene (reference sequence). This CDR3 is CASNAFPGGDTEAFF. For the CDR3, the DNA is TGTGCCAGCAACGCGTTTCCAGGGGGGGACACTGAAGCTTTCTTT.